The clone carrying this TCR beta chain has only a few counts. Under the authors' procedure: Filtering differed because ImmunoSEQ produced junction-only sequences that carried no quality scores. Some clones are missing from TCRdb's copy, which holds only in-frame ones; the method was immunoSEQ multiplex PCR. V and J calls and clone size are those listed in that table; D and trimming were worked out from the DNA. Seen here are some 660,000 clones, about three quarters observed once, and the top ten hold around 1.8%. Recent acute infections and vaccinations were absent in the healthy HIV-negative adult donors. A CD45RA-negative memory subset and a CD45RA+ naive subset were separated from the CD4+ cells. These data originate in a study of shared clonotypes between healthy human individuals. The CDR3 runs to 14 residues. V lost 5 bases and J lost 1, with 12 bases in between. Germline CDR1 SGHDN, CDR2 FVKESK.

The receptor comes from a woman in her 30s in good health. Sequencing was performed on memory CD4+ T cells sorted from blood. Subset: CD45RA-negative fraction. The chain employs TRBV14 and TRBJ2-7, with D perhaps TRBD2 (5 bases). CDR3: CASSGLATSYEQYF. In DNA, the CDR3 is TGTGCCAGCAGCGGCCTAGCCACTTCCTACGAGCAGTACTTC.